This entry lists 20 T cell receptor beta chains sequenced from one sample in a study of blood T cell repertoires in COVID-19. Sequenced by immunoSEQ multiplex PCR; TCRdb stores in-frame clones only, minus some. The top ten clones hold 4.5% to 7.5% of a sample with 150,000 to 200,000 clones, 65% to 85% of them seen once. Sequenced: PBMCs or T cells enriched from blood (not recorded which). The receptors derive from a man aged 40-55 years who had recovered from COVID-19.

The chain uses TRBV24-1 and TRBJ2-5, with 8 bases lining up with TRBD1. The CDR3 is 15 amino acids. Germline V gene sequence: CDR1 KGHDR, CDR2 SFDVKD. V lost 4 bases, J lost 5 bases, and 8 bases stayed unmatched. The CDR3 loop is CATSERTGFLETQYF. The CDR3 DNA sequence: TGTGCCACCAGTGAGAGGACAGGGTTTTTGGAGACCCAGTACTTC.

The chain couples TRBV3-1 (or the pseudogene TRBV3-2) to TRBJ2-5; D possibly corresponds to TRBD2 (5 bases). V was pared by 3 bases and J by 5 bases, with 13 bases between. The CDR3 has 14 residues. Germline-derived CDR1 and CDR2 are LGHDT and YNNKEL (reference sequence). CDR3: CASSQTTRGETQYF. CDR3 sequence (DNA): TGTGCCAGCAGCCAGACGACCCGAGGGGAGACCCAGTACTTC.

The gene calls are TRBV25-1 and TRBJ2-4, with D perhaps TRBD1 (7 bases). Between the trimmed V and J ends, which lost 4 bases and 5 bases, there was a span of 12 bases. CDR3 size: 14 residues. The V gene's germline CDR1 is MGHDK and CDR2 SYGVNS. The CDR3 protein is CASSAQGEENIQYF. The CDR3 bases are TGTGCCAGCAGTGCCCAGGGGGAGGAAAACATTCAGTACTTC.

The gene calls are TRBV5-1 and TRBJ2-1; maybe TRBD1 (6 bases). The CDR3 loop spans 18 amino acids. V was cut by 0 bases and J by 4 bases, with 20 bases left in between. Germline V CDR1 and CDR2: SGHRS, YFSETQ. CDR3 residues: CASSLAGSGRGQYNEQFF. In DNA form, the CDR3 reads TGCGCCAGCAGCTTGGCAGGTTCGGGCAGGGGACAATACAATGAGCAGTTCTTC.

As DNA, the CDR3 is TGTGCCAGCAGCCAAGATAGGGGGTCTGGCTATGGCTACACCTTC. Protein: CASSQDRGSGYGYTF. The gene calls are TRBV3-1 (or the pseudogene TRBV3-2) and TRBJ1-2; D might be TRBD1 (6 bases). Germline CDR1 reads LGHDT; CDR2 reads YNNKEL (reference sequence). The CDR3 is 15 residues long. V gave up 0 bases and J gave up 4 bases, with 12 bases separating them.

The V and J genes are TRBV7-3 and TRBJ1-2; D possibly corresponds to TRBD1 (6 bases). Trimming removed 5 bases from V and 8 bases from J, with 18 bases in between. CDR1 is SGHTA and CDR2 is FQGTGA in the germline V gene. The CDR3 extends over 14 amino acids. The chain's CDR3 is CASSATGRKGGYTF. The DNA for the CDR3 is TGTGCCAGCAGCGCAACAGGGCGAAAAGGCGGCTACACCTTC.

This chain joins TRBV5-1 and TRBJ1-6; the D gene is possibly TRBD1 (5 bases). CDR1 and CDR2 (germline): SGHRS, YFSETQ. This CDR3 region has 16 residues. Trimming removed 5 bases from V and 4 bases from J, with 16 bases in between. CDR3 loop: CASRKESGGYNSPLHF. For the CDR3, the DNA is TGCGCCAGCAGAAAAGAATCGGGGGGTTATAATTCACCCCTCCACTTT.

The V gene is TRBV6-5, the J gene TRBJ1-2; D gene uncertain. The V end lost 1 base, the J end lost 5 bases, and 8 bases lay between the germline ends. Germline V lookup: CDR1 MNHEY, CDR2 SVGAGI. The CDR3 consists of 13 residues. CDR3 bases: TGTGCCAGCAGTTACTTTCCGGTATATGGCTACACCTTC. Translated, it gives CASSYFPVYGYTF.

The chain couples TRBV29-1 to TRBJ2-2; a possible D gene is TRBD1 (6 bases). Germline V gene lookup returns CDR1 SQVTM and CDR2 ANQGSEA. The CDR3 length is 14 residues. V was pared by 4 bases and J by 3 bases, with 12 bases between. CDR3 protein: CSVVVQGDTGELFF. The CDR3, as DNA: TGCAGCGTTGTAGTACAGGGCGACACCGGGGAGCTGTTTTTT.

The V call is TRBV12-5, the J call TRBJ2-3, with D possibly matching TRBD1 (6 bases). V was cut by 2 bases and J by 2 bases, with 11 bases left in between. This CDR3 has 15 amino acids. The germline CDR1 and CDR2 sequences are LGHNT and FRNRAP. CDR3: CASGLSWTVTDTQYF. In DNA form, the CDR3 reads TGTGCTAGTGGTTTGTCGTGGACAGTCACAGATACGCAGTATTTT.

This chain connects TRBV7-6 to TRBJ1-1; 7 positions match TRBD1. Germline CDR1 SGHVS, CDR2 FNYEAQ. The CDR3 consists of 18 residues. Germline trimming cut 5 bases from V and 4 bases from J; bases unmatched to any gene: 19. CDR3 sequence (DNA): TGTGCCAGCAGCCCGCCATTGACAGGGACGGGGCGTAGCACTGAAGCTTTCTTT. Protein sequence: CASSPPLTGTGRSTEAFF.

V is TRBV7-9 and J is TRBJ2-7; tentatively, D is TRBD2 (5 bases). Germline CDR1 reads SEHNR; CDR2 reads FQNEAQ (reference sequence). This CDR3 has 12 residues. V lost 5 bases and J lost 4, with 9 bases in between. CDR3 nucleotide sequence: TGTGCCAGCAGCCCCTCGGGGTACGAGCAGTACTTC. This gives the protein CASSPSGYEQYF.

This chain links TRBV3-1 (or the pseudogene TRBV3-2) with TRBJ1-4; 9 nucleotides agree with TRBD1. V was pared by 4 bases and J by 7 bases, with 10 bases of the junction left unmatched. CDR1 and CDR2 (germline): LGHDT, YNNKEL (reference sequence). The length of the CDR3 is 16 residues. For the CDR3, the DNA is TGTGCCAGCAGCCCCTTTTATAACAGGGGGCCTGAAAAACTGTTTTTT. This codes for CASSPFYNRGPEKLFF.

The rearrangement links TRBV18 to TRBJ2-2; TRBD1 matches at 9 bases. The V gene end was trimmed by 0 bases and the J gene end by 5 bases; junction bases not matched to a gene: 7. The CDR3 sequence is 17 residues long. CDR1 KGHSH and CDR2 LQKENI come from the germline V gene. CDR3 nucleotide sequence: TGTGCCAGCTCACCACCCGGGACAGGGTCTCGGACCGGGGAGCTGTTTTTT. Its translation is CASSPPGTGSRTGELFF.

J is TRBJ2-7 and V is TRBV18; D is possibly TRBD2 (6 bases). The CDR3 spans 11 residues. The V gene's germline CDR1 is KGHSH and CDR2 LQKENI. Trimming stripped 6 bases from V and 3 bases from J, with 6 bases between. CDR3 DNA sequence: TGTGCCAGCTCTAGCGGCTACGAGCAGTACTTC. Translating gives CASSSGYEQYF.

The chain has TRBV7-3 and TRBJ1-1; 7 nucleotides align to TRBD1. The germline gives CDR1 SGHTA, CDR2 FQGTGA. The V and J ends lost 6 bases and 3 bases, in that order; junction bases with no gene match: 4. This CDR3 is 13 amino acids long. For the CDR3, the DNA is TGTGCCAGCAGTCCGGACAGGTACACTGAAGCTTTCTTT. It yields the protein CASSPDRYTEAFF.

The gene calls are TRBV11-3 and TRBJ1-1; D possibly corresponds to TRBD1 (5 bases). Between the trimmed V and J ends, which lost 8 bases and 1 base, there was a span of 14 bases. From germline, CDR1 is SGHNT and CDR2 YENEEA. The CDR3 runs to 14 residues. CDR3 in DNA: TGTGCCAGCGCCCCGCGGGGGGGGAACACTGAAGCTTTCTTT. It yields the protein CASAPRGGNTEAFF. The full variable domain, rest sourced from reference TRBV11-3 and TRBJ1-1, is EAGVVQSPRYKIIEKKQPVAFWCNPISGHNTLYWYLQNLGQGPELLIRYENEEAVDDSQLPKDRFSAERLKGVDSTLKIQPAELGDSAVYLCASAPRGGNTEAFFGQGTRLTVV.

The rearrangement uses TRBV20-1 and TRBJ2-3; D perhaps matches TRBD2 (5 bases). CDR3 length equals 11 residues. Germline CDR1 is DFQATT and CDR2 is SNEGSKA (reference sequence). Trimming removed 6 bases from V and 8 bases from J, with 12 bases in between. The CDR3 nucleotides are TGCAGTGCCCCGAGAGGGAGTACGCAGTATTTT. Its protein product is CSAPRGSTQYF.

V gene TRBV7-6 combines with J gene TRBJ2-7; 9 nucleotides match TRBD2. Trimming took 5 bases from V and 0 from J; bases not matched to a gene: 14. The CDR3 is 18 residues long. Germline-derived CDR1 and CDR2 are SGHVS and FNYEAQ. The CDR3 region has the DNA TGTGCCAGCAGCCCAAGGGTCGCTAGCGGGGCCAGCTCCTACGAGCAGTACTTC. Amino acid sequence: CASSPRVASGASSYEQYF.

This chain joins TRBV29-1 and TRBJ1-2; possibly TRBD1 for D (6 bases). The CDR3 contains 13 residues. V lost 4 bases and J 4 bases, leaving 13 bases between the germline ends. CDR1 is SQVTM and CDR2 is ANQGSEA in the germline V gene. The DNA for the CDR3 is TGCAGCGTTGTTGGGGGCAGGGGCTATGGCTACACCTTC. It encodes CSVVGGRGYGYTF.